This T cell receptor beta chain was profiled in a study of blood T cell repertoires in COVID-19. Clinical history reported by participants formed the basis on which cohorts were assigned. Participants classified as exposed had met a COVID-19 case within 2 weeks before study entry. Produced via immunoSEQ multiplex PCR; TCRdb's table is partial and in-frame only. The sample carries over 200,000 clones, approximately 88% recorded once. V lost 7 bases to trimming and J lost 6 bases; unmatched junction nucleotides: 10. The CDR3 covers 14 residues. Germline values: CDR1 GTSNPN, CDR2 SVGIG (reference sequence).

This receptor was taken from a woman aged 25 to 39 who had been exposed to COVID-19. The material sequenced was PBMCs or T cells enriched from blood (not recorded which). The chain recombines TRBV30 with TRBJ2-2; TRBD1 agrees at 8 bases. The CDR3 DNA reads TGTGCCTCCCCTGGACAGGGTGTAGCCGGGGAGCTGTTTTTT. Protein: CASPGQGVAGELFF.